Presented here are 26 T cell receptor beta chains from one specimen sequenced in a study of response to subunit inactivated influenza vaccine. TCRdb called the RT-PCR reads again in MiXCR, with one record for every CDR3 protein. The sample has approximately 500,000 distinct CDR3 sequences, roughly a quarter seen once; the top ten hold 2.8%. The same sample was also studied in work on T cells expressing NK-cell markers. That report notes: 5'RACE template switching with UMIs generated TCR beta cDNA.

The sequencing used CD4+ T cells sorted from PBMCs, collected 11 to 12 days after vaccination. The receptors shown here come from a man aged 50 to 60 who received an inactivated influenza vaccine.

This clonotype came up many times. The chain joins TRBV7-9 to TRBJ2-7; 10 bases align to TRBD2. Germline CDR1 reads SEHNR; CDR2 reads FQNEAQ (reference sequence). The CDR3 sequence is 14 residues long. V gave up 1 base and J gave up 6 bases; unmatched junction bases: 3. In DNA, the CDR3 is TGTGCCAGCAGCTTAGGCCTAGCGGGAGTCGAGCAGTACTTC. Translation: CASSLGLAGVEQYF.

The CDR3 DNA is TGTGCCAGCAGTTTGTTGAACGGCCCGAACACTGAAGCTTTCTTT. This translates into CASSLLNGPNTEAFF. This chain connects TRBV27 to TRBJ1-1; D not resolved. CDR3 length: 15 residues. Germline V gene lookup returns CDR1 MNHEY and CDR2 SMNVEV (reference sequence). Trimming took off 3 bases at V and 1 base at J, with 12 bases between the two ends.

This clonotype appeared a few times. The chain recombines TRBV4-1 with TRBJ1-5, with a weak D call TRBD1 (5 bases). V lost 0 bases and J 4 bases, leaving 13 bases between the germline ends. The length of the CDR3 is 16 residues. The germline CDR1 and CDR2 sequences are MGHRA and YSYEKL. The CDR3 DNA follows: TGCGCCAGCAGCCAAGAAGAGGGGCTAAGAAATCAGCCCCAGCATTTT. Its protein product is CASSQEEGLRNQPQHF.

J is TRBJ2-5 and V is TRBV12-3 or TRBV12-4; D possibly matches TRBD1 or TRBD2 (5 bases each). The CDR3 runs 13 residues. Trimming stripped 4 bases from V and 2 bases from J, with 8 bases between. The chain's CDR3 is CASSWGGQETQYF. Here the CDR3 DNA reads TGTGCCAGCAGTTGGGGCGGGCAAGAGACCCAGTACTTC.

This chain uses TRBV7-9 with TRBJ2-2; no firm D call. Germline-derived CDR1 and CDR2 are SEHNR and FQNEAQ (reference sequence). V was pared by 4 bases and J by 2 bases, with 17 bases between. The CDR3 is 17 residues long. CDR3 nucleotides: TGTGCCAGCAGCTCCTCCATTTGGGGAAGAAACACCGGGGAGCTGTTTTTT. Translated: CASSSSIWGRNTGELFF. The full variable domain, with the rest looked up from reference TRBV7-9 and TRBJ2-2, is DTGVSQNPRHKITKRGQNVTFRCDPISEHNRLYWYRQTLGQGPEFLTYFQNEAQLEKSRLLSDRFSAERPKGSFSTLEIQRTEQGDSAMYLCASSSSIWGRNTGELFFGEGSRLTVL.

The chain uses TRBV6-5 and TRBJ1-4; D perhaps matches TRBD1 (5 bases). CDR1 is MNHEY and CDR2 is SVGAGI in the germline V gene. The ends were cut back, 0 bases at V and 8 bases at J, with 10 bases in the middle. This CDR3 spans 14 amino acids. The CDR3, as DNA: TGTGCCAGCAGTTACTCACAGGCGAAGGAAAAACTGTTTTTT. Translating it yields CASSYSQAKEKLFF.

The sample holds many counts of this clonotype. Since no conserved phenylalanine or tryptophan closes the CDR3, a read error is the likely cause. V gene TRBV15 combines with J gene TRBJ1-1; a possible D gene is TRBD1 (5 bases). CDR1 is LNHNV, CDR2 YYDKDF, per germline (reference sequence). The CDR3 spans 12 residues. V lost 0 bases and J lost 11, with 10 bases in between. Here the CDR3 reads CATSRDGDGAFL. The CDR3 DNA sequence: TGTGCCACCAGCAGAGACGGGGACGGGGCTTTCCTT.

This chain connects TRBV5-1 to TRBJ2-4; D is uncertain. V lost 4 bases, J lost 0 bases, and 14 bases lay in between. CDR1 is SGHRS, CDR2 YFSETQ, per germline. This CDR3 is built from 16 residues. The CDR3 protein is CASSLESVLAKNIQYF. CDR3 DNA: TGCGCCAGCAGCCTGGAGAGCGTCTTAGCCAAAAACATTCAGTACTTC.

This clonotype was found many times. V gene TRBV11-1 combines with J gene TRBJ1-5; D is unclear. Germline V gene data show CDR1 as SGHAT and CDR2 as FQDESV (reference sequence). This CDR3 has 19 residues. V lost 2 bases to trimming and J lost 0 bases, with 20 bases between them. This CDR3 reads CASSLHTYGRENSNQPQHF. The CDR3 nucleotides are TGTGCCAGCAGCTTACACACTTACGGACGGGAGAATAGCAATCAGCCCCAGCATTTT.

V is TRBV19 and J is TRBJ2-7; 9 bases are a match to TRBD2. CDR3 size: 18 residues. Germline V gene lookup returns CDR1 LNHDA and CDR2 SQIVND (reference sequence). Trimming cost V 1 base and J 6 bases; bases outside gene matches: 16. CDR3 nucleotides: TGTGCCAGTAGTATAGGCCTGTCGGGTAGCGGGAGAGACATCGAGCAGTACTTC. Residues: CASSIGLSGSGRDIEQYF.

There are many counts of this clonotype. The genes are TRBV14 and TRBJ2-5; 8 positions match TRBD1. From germline, CDR1 is SGHDN and CDR2 FVKESK. This CDR3 spans 15 amino acids. V lost 1 base, J lost 5 bases, and 6 bases stayed unmatched. This chain's CDR3 is CASSQGPGGKETQYF. CDR3 DNA: TGTGCCAGCAGCCAAGGGCCAGGGGGCAAGGAGACCCAGTACTTC.

The chain combines TRBV5-1 with TRBJ2-3; TRBD2 matches at 8 bases. CDR1 and CDR2 (germline): SGHRS, YFSETQ. V trimming: 2 bases; J trimming: 0 bases; junction bases outside the gene matches: 5. CDR3 length: 16 amino acids. The CDR3, as DNA: TGCGCCAGCAGCTTAAGCGGGGGACAAAGCACAGATACGCAGTATTTT. It specifies CASSLSGGQSTDTQYF.

This clonotype was seen only a few times. This rearrangement joins TRBV10-2 to TRBJ2-7; 11 nucleotides align to TRBD2. Germline V lookup: CDR1 WSHSY, CDR2 SAAADI. Germline trimming cut 5 bases from V and 3 bases from J; bases unmatched to any gene: 9. This CDR3 is built from 16 residues. CDR3 residues: CASSLASSGGYYEQYF. The CDR3 nucleotides are TGCGCCAGCAGTTTGGCCTCTAGCGGGGGGTACTACGAGCAGTACTTC.

V usage is TRBV29-1 and J usage is TRBJ1-5; TRBD1 aligns across 7 bases. This CDR3 has 14 amino acids. Germline CDR1 is SQVTM and CDR2 is ANQGSEA. The J segment lost 6 bases and the V segment lost 6 bases, leaving 11 bases of the junction unmatched. DNA of the CDR3: TGCAGCGTGAGGGAGGGGGCGCTGGGTCAGCCCCAGCATTTT. Translating it yields CSVREGALGQPQHF.

The chain recombines TRBV6-1 with TRBJ2-7, with D possibly matching TRBD2 (5 bases). CDR3 length equals 14 residues. With 8 bases removed from V and 1 base from J, the gap between germline ends came to 15 bases. CDR1 is MNHNS, CDR2 SASEGT, per germline. CDR3 sequence: CASSREGRSYEQYF. The DNA of the CDR3 is TGTGCCAGCTCCCGGGAAGGGCGGTCCTACGAGCAGTACTTC.

This clonotype was detected only a few times. The CDR3 nucleotides are TGTGCCAGCGCAGCCGGGACCAAGACCAATGAGCAGTTCTTC. Amino acids: CASAAGTKTNEQFF. This chain joins TRBV12-3 or TRBV12-4 and TRBJ2-1; D is tentatively TRBD1 or TRBD2 (5 bases each). Trimming cost V 8 bases and J 6 bases, with 17 bases left between them. The CDR3 consists of 14 residues.

This chain links TRBV6-1 with TRBJ2-7; D is tentatively TRBD1 or TRBD2 (5 bases each). Per germline, CDR1 MNHNS and CDR2 SASEGT. The CDR3 sequence is 17 residues long. The V and J ends lost 6 bases and 0 bases respectively, with 21 bases between them. The CDR3 is CASRTSPGPMSSYEQYF. The CDR3 DNA is TGTGCCAGCAGAACATCCCCGGGACCGATGAGCTCCTACGAGCAGTACTTC.

This chain uses TRBV6-2 or TRBV6-3 with TRBJ2-1; 14 bases align to TRBD2. CDR1 and CDR2 (germline): MNHEY, SVGEGT. CDR3 length: 16 residues. V lost 7 bases and J lost 12; bases outside the gene matches: 14. CDR3 region: CASTPRLAGGPSLQFF. The CDR3 DNA follows: TGTGCCAGCACCCCAAGACTAGCGGGAGGGCCCTCGTTGCAGTTCTTC.

Comment on this clonotype: A much bigger clone sits one base away, suggesting this may be a read error. The gene calls are TRBV20-1 and TRBJ2-1; the D is unclear. Trimming took 4 bases from V and 3 from J, leaving 1 base between them. Germline-derived CDR1 and CDR2 are DFQATT and SNEGSKA (reference sequence). The CDR3 totals 10 residues. The CDR3 is CSAIYNEQFF. CDR3 DNA: TGCAGTGCTATCTACAATGAGCAGTTCTTC.

The chain recombines TRBV3-1 with TRBJ2-1; D might be TRBD1 (7 bases). The CDR3 length is 14 residues. Trimming removed 4 bases at V and 5 bases at J, with 12 bases between. In germline, CDR1 is LGHDT, CDR2 YNNKEL (reference sequence). The CDR3 coding sequence is TGTGCCAGCAGCCGCGGGGACAGCGACAATGAGCAGTTCTTC. It translates to CASSRGDSDNEQFF.

The rearrangement joins TRBV4-1 to TRBJ2-5; D may correspond to TRBD1 or TRBD2 (6 bases each). The length of the CDR3 is 17 residues. Germline CDR1 is MGHRA and CDR2 is YSYEKL. V was pared by 6 bases and J by 5 bases, with 25 bases between. The CDR3 region has the DNA TGCGCCAGCAGTCCCCTCCCCGGGGGCAGGAGTTGGGAGACCCAGTACTTC. Translating gives CASSPLPGGRSWETQYF.

This clonotype came up many times. CDR3 bases: TGTGCCTGGATCCCGCAGGGGGGGCGATCTGGCTACACCTTC. Translated, it gives CAWIPQGGRSGYTF. The chain is built from TRBV30 and TRBJ1-2; 7 bases align to TRBD1. Germline V gene lookup returns CDR1 GTSNPN and CDR2 SVGIG (reference sequence). Trimming removed 4 bases from V and 7 bases from J; junction bases left unmatched: 12. This CDR3 spans 14 amino acids.

This clonotype appeared a few times. The rearrangement uses TRBV4-3 and TRBJ2-7; 11 bases align to TRBD2. Germline CDR1 and CDR2: LGHNA and YSLEER. CDR3 length equals 18 residues. Trimming took 8 bases from V and 4 from J; bases not matched to a gene: 19. CDR3 protein: CASREGETSGNMNYEQYF. The DNA for the CDR3 is TGCGCCAGCCGCGAGGGCGAGACTAGCGGGAATATGAATTACGAGCAGTACTTC.

This clonotype was counted a few times. The V call is TRBV29-1, the J call TRBJ2-1; the match to TRBD2 covers 8 bases. Trimming took 6 bases from V and 0 from J; bases not matched to a gene: 7. The germline V gene has CDR1 SQVTM and CDR2 ANQGSEA. This CDR3 region has 15 residues. In DNA form, the CDR3 reads TGCAGCGTCGTTACCGGGACTAGCTCCTACAATGAGCAGTTCTTC. Translation gives CSVVTGTSSYNEQFF.

The chain carries TRBV20-1 and TRBJ1-3; the D gene is possibly TRBD1 (5 bases). This CDR3 is 14 amino acids long. The V and J ends lost 4 bases and 5 bases respectively, with 15 bases between them. Germline CDR1 reads DFQATT; CDR2 reads SNEGSKA (reference sequence). This CDR3 is CSATLGDGRNTIYF. In nucleotides, the CDR3 is TGCAGTGCTACTTTAGGGGATGGCAGAAACACCATATATTTT.

The table lists this clonotype with a few counts. V usage is TRBV12-3 or TRBV12-4 and J usage is TRBJ2-3; possibly TRBD2 for D (6 bases). CDR3 length equals 16 residues. V was pared by 5 bases and J by 7 bases, with 22 bases between. CDR3 protein: CASSAGTPHQTHTQYF. The CDR3 region has the DNA TGTGCCAGCAGTGCCGGGACTCCACACCAAACACATACGCAGTATTTT.